A single sample gave rise to the 29 T cell receptor beta chains below, sequenced in a study of cytomegalovirus exposure and HLA in healthy donors. Both 60 Vbeta primers and 13 Jbeta primers went into the PCR. The method was immunoSEQ multiplex PCR; TCRdb's version includes in-frame clones alone and lacks a portion of them. Counted here are approximately 100,000 clones, 70% to 80% occurring once; the ten biggest clones make up under 5.5%. Sequenced: PBMCs. Every receptor here comes from a woman aged 18 to 35 in good health and CMV-seropositive.

In this sample, this clone turned up a few times. The chain joins TRBV7-2 to TRBJ2-1; D is undetermined. Germline lookup yields CDR1 SGHTA and CDR2 FQGNSA. The CDR3 length is 15 residues. The V end was cut by 1 base, the J end by 1 base, with 8 bases between. DNA for the CDR3: TGTGCCAGCAGCTTAGAGCCGGGTTCCTACAATGAGCAGTTCTTC. Its translation is CASSLEPGSYNEQFF.

This chain joins TRBV7-3 and TRBJ2-6; a possible D gene is TRBD2 (5 bases). Germline V CDR1 and CDR2: SGHTA, FQGTGA. CDR3 size: 19 residues. The V end was cut by 4 bases, the J end by 1 base, with 20 bases between. The CDR3 DNA reads TGTGCCAGCAGCTCCGGACTGGGGTCAAAGATATCTGGGGCCAACGTCCTGACTTTC. Amino acid sequence: CASSSGLGSKISGANVLTF.

This chain joins TRBV2 and TRBJ2-3; 8 bases are shared with TRBD2. The CDR3 totals 16 residues. The trim removed 4 bases at V and 4 bases at J, leaving 10 bases unmatched. CDR1 and CDR2 (germline): SNHLY, FYNNEI. Here the CDR3 reads CASSGLSGSRADTQYF. CDR3 sequence (DNA): TGTGCCAGCAGTGGACTGAGCGGGAGTAGGGCAGATACGCAGTATTTT.

The chain employs TRBV9 and TRBJ2-3; no reliable D call. The CDR3 runs to 13 residues. Trimming cost V 5 bases and J 0 bases, with 7 bases left between them. Germline values: CDR1 SGDLS, CDR2 YYNGEE. DNA for the CDR3: TGTGCCAGCAGTGCGGCCAGCACAGATACGCAGTATTTT. Its protein product is CASSAASTDTQYF.

This sequence joins TRBV25-1 and TRBJ2-2; a possible D gene is TRBD1 (5 bases). This CDR3 region has 13 residues. Looked up from germline, CDR1 is MGHDK and CDR2 is SYGVNS. V lost 7 bases and J lost 3, with 9 bases in between. CDR3: CASKGAYTGELFF. The CDR3 coding sequence is TGTGCCAGCAAAGGGGCTTACACCGGGGAGCTGTTTTTT.

This clone turned up a few times. This chain links TRBV6-5 with TRBJ1-2; D not resolved. Germline CDR1 MNHEY, CDR2 SVGAGI. Trimming cost V 5 bases and J 6 bases, with 16 bases left between them. The CDR3 totals 14 residues. CDR3 coding DNA: TGTGCCAGCAGTAAACCAGACACGCGACATGGCTACACCTTC. Its protein is CASSKPDTRHGYTF.

V gene TRBV15 combines with J gene TRBJ2-5; tentative D call: TRBD2 (5 bases). The J call is doubtful: the DNA matches TRBJ2-7 better. CDR3 length equals 13 residues. CDR1 and CDR2 from the germline V gene are LNHNV and YYDKDF (reference sequence). This CDR3 reads CATISSFPYEQYF. As DNA, the CDR3 is TGTGCCACCATCTCTAGCTTCCCCTACGAGCAGTACTTC.

V gene TRBV6-1 combines with J gene TRBJ2-2; 8 positions agree with TRBD1. The CDR3 is made up of 16 amino acids. V lost 2 bases to trimming and J lost 5 bases; unmatched junction nucleotides: 7. CDR1 MNHNS and CDR2 SASEGT come from the germline V gene. This chain's CDR3 is CASSEPPGQGTGELFF. DNA for the CDR3: TGTGCCAGCAGTGAACCACCTGGACAGGGAACCGGGGAGCTGTTTTTT.

The rearrangement links TRBV6-4 to TRBJ1-2; TRBD1 matches 9 bases. Losses at the gene ends were 2 bases for V and 8 bases for J; bases not matched to a gene: 12. The V gene's germline CDR1 is MRHNA and CDR2 SNTAGT. The CDR3 length is 16 residues. The CDR3 loop is CASSDTRTGELGGYTF. The CDR3 bases are TGTGCCAGCAGTGACACCAGGACAGGGGAGTTAGGAGGCTACACCTTC.

The chain couples TRBV18 to TRBJ2-7, with TRBD1 identical over 9 bases. The junction had 2 bases not matched to a gene; V was cut back by 6 bases and J by 2 bases. The CDR3 runs 13 residues. Germline V gene lookup returns CDR1 KGHSH and CDR2 LQKENI. The CDR3 reads CASSRTGAYEQYF. CDR3 nucleotides: TGTGCCAGCTCTAGGACAGGGGCCTACGAGCAGTACTTC.

The rearrangement uses TRBV5-1 and TRBJ1-1, with unresolved D. V dropped 2 bases and J dropped 4 bases, with 6 bases sitting between them. This CDR3 comprises 12 residues. Germline V gene data show CDR1 as SGHRS and CDR2 as YFSETQ. The CDR3, as DNA: TGCGCCAGCAGCTTTGCGGGCACTGAAGCTTTCTTT. Translated: CASSFAGTEAFF.

The chain joins TRBV7-2 to TRBJ2-3; TRBD2 matches 7 bases. V was pared by 2 bases and J by 2 bases, with 13 bases of the junction left unmatched. Germline loops: CDR1 SGHTA, CDR2 FQGNSA. The CDR3 loop spans 18 amino acids. The CDR3 loop is CASSLKSLAVATTDTQYF. For the CDR3, the DNA is TGTGCCAGCAGCTTAAAGTCGCTAGCGGTCGCCACCACAGATACGCAGTATTTT.

This clone was seen a few times. The V and J genes are TRBV2 and TRBJ2-1; D is possibly TRBD2 (5 bases). Germline loops: CDR1 SNHLY, CDR2 FYNNEI. The V end lost 8 bases, the J end lost 0 bases, and 20 bases lay between the germline ends. The CDR3 is 17 residues long. This CDR3 reads CASGEGLVPSSYNEQFF. The CDR3 DNA sequence: TGTGCCAGCGGAGAGGGCCTAGTCCCTAGCTCCTACAATGAGCAGTTCTTC.

This sequence joins TRBV5-6 and TRBJ1-5; D may be TRBD1 (5 bases). From germline, CDR1 is SGHDT and CDR2 YYEEEE. The length of the CDR3 is 15 residues. With 1 base removed from V and 4 bases from J, the gap between germline ends came to 12 bases. For the CDR3, the DNA is TGTGCCAGCAGCTTGATACAGGATCTTAATCAGCCCCAGCATTTT. Residues: CASSLIQDLNQPQHF.

V and J are TRBV6-6 and TRBJ1-2; D possibly corresponds to TRBD1 (6 bases). This CDR3 is built from 11 residues. Germline V gives CDR1 MNHNY, CDR2 SVGAGI (reference sequence). V lost 9 bases, J lost 5 bases, and 10 bases lay in between. The chain's CDR3 is CASGQLYGYTF. CDR3 coding DNA: TGTGCCAGTGGACAGCTTTATGGCTACACCTTC.

This clone occurred once. V gene TRBV27 combines with J gene TRBJ2-7; 10 positions match TRBD2. The trim removed 8 bases at V and 2 bases at J, leaving 3 bases unmatched. Germline CDR1 and CDR2: MNHEY and SMNVEV (reference sequence). The CDR3 length is 13 residues. As DNA, the CDR3 is TGTGCCAGCGGACTAGCGGTTACCTACGAGCAGTACTTC. Protein product: CASGLAVTYEQYF.

V is TRBV7-2 and J is TRBJ2-3, with TRBD2 matching 7 bases. Per the germline V gene, CDR1 is SGHTA and CDR2 is FQGNSA. CDR3 length equals 13 residues. V lost 5 bases, J lost 6 bases, and 5 bases stayed unmatched. The CDR3 bases are TGTGCCAGCAGCCGCCTAGCGGTTGATACGCAGTATTTT. Amino acids: CASSRLAVDTQYF. Looking up the rest from reference TRBV7-2 and TRBJ2-3 gives the full variable domain: GAGVSQSPSNKVTEKGKDVELRCDPISGHTALYWYRQSLGQGLEFLIYFQGNSAPDKSGLPSDRFSAERTGGSVSTLTIQRTQQEDSAVYLCASSRLAVDTQYFGPGTRLTVL.

The CDR3 reads CASSLGRDSYEQYF. CDR3 coding DNA: TGTGCCAGCAGCTTAGGGCGGGACTCCTACGAGCAGTACTTC. J is TRBJ2-7 and V is TRBV11-3; the D gene is possibly TRBD2 (6 bases). Germline CDR1 reads SGHNT; CDR2 reads YENEEA. Trimming removed 1 base from V and 0 bases from J, with 7 bases in between. This CDR3 region has 14 residues.

This clone occurred once. The chain has TRBV7-2 and TRBJ2-2; D perhaps matches TRBD2 (6 bases). The CDR3 runs 15 residues. Germline loops: CDR1 SGHTA, CDR2 FQGNSA. Trimming pared 1 base from V and 6 bases from J, leaving 12 bases between. This chain's CDR3 is CASSLGLGEAGELFF. The CDR3 DNA reads TGTGCCAGCAGCTTAGGTTTGGGGGAGGCCGGGGAGCTGTTTTTT.

The chain carries TRBV7-2 and TRBJ2-5; perhaps TRBD2 as D (5 bases). Germline loops: CDR1 SGHTA, CDR2 FQGNSA. CDR3 length: 15 residues. Trimming shortened V by 2 bases and J by 5 bases, and 15 bases separated the two germline ends. CDR3 coding DNA: TGTGCCAGCAGCTTAAATGCCGGGGTGGCGGAGACCCAGTACTTC. This encodes CASSLNAGVAETQYF.

The chain combines TRBV5-1 with TRBJ1-4; 11 bases are shared with TRBD1. The CDR3 sequence is 15 residues long. V lost 4 bases, J lost 8 bases, and 7 bases stayed unmatched. Germline loops: CDR1 SGHRS, CDR2 YFSETQ. The DNA for the CDR3 is TGCGCCAGCAGCCTCGGACAGGGGGCTGGAGAAAAACTGTTTTTT. It yields the protein CASSLGQGAGEKLFF.

This chain uses TRBV29-1 with TRBJ2-7; 9 nucleotides align to TRBD1. The germline V gene encodes CDR1 SQVTM and CDR2 ANQGSEA. Trimming at V came to 6 bases and at J to 6 bases, leaving 9 bases not matched to a gene. The CDR3 has 13 amino acids. The CDR3 sequence: CSVQRDRVGEQYF. The CDR3 region has the DNA TGCAGCGTCCAACGGGACAGGGTGGGCGAGCAGTACTTC.

The rearrangement uses TRBV27 and TRBJ2-3; TRBD1 is a possible D gene (5 bases). This CDR3 is built from 18 residues. Looked up from germline, CDR1 is MNHEY and CDR2 is SMNVEV (reference sequence). V gave up 5 bases and J gave up 0 bases, with 21 bases separating them. Here the CDR3 DNA reads TGTGCCAGCAGTGGAACTCAGACAGCATTTTTTAGCACAGATACGCAGTATTTT. Translating gives CASSGTQTAFFSTDTQYF.

The rearrangement uses TRBV28 and TRBJ1-2; a weak D match, TRBD1 (5 bases). V lost 7 bases to trimming and J lost 3 bases, with 18 bases between them. This CDR3 is built from 15 residues. Per the germline V gene, CDR1 is MDHEN and CDR2 is SYDVKM. CDR3 amino acids: CASTVGVPDDYGYTF. DNA for the CDR3: TGTGCCAGCACCGTAGGGGTCCCTGACGACTATGGCTACACCTTC.

V is TRBV28 and J is TRBJ1-2; a weak D match, TRBD1 (5 bases). The CDR3 is 12 residues long. Germline CDR1 is MDHEN and CDR2 is SYDVKM. Deletions cut 2 bases from V and 5 bases from J, with 6 bases between. CDR3 region: CASSLTGYGYTF. CDR3 DNA: TGTGCCAGCAGTTTAACAGGATATGGCTACACCTTC.

The chain combines TRBV15 with TRBJ2-1; D possibly corresponds to TRBD2 (7 bases). CDR1 and CDR2 from the germline V gene are LNHNV and YYDKDF (reference sequence). V shed 4 bases and J shed 9 bases, with 16 bases lying between them. The CDR3 has 14 residues. The CDR3 spells CATSTTRGGIEQFF. The DNA for the CDR3 is TGTGCCACCAGCACCACTAGGGGGGGCATTGAGCAGTTCTTC.

V is TRBV15 and J is TRBJ2-3; no clear D gene. The CDR3 sequence is 12 residues long. CDR1 and CDR2 (germline): LNHNV, YYDKDF (reference sequence). With 0 bases removed from V and 5 bases from J, the gap between germline ends came to 3 bases. CDR3 DNA sequence: TGTGCCACCAGCAGAGATCTAGATACGCAGTATTTT. This translates into CATSRDLDTQYF.

V and J are TRBV27 and TRBJ2-2; the match to TRBD2 covers 13 bases. Germline V lookup: CDR1 MNHEY, CDR2 SMNVEV (reference sequence). The V and J ends lost 6 bases and 4 bases, in that order; junction bases with no gene match: 5. The CDR3 spans 16 residues. The CDR3 nucleotides read TGTGCCAGCAGCGAAGGACTAGCGGGAGCCACCGGGGAGCTGTTTTTT. Translated: CASSEGLAGATGELFF.

The gene calls are TRBV4-1 and TRBJ2-1, with 8 bases fitting TRBD2. The CDR3 has 15 amino acids. With V trimmed by 4 bases and J by 8 bases, 10 bases remained unmatched. In germline, CDR1 is MGHRA, CDR2 YSYEKL. The CDR3 nucleotides are TGCGCCAGCAGCCCCCCCGCGGGAGGTTGGTATGAGCAGTTCTTC. This sequence encodes CASSPPAGGWYEQFF.